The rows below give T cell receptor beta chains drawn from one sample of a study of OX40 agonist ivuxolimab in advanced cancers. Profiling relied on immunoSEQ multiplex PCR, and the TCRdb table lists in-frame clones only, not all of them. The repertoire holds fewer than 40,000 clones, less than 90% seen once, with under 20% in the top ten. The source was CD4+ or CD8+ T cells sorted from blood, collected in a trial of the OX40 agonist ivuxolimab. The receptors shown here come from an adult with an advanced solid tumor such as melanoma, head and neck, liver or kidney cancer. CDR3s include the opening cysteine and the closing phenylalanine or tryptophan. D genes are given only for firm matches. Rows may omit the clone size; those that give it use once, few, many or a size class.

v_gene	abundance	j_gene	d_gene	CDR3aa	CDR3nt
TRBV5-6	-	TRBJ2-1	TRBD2	CASSLGGPTSGVSNEQFF	TGTGCCAGCAGCTTGGGTGGGCCGACTAGCGGGGTCAGCAATGAGCAGTTCTTC
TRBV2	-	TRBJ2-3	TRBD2	CASSRLAGADTQYF	TGTGCCAGCAGTCGACTAGCGGGGGCAGATACGCAGTATTTT
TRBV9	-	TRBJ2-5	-	CASSVVAGGLETQYF	TGTGCCAGCAGCGTAGTCGCAGGGGGACTGGAGACCCAGTACTTC
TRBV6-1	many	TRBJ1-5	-	CASRGGMHQPQHF	TGTGCCAGCAGGGGGGGCATGCATCAGCCCCAGCATTTT
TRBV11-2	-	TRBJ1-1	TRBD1	CASRQGGTEAFF	TGTGCCAGCAGACAGGGGGGGACTGAAGCTTTCTTT
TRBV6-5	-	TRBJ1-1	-	CASSYSLGNTEAFF	TGTGCCAGCAGTTACTCCCTCGGGAACACTGAAGCTTTCTTT
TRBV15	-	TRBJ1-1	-	CATSSPWREGKNTEAFF	TGTGCCACCAGCAGCCCCTGGAGAGAGGGGAAGAACACTGAAGCTTTCTTT
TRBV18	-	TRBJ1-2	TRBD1	CASSLDRGTNYGYTF	TGTGCCAGCTCACTTGACAGGGGTACTAACTATGGCTACACCTTC
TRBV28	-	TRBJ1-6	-	CASSFAGTHNSPLHF	TGTGCCAGCAGTTTTGCAGGGACCCATAATTCACCCCTCCACTTT
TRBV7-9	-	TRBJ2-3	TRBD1	CASSRTGGETDTQYF	TGTGCCAGCAGCCGTACAGGGGGCGAGACAGATACGCAGTATTTT
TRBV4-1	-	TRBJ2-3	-	CASSQELGYRGNTQYF	TGCGCCAGCAGCCAAGAATTAGGTTATCGAGGAAATACGCAGTATTTT
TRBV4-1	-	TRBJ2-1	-	CASSLDRNEQFF	TGCGCCAGCAGCCTCGACCGAAATGAGCAGTTCTTC
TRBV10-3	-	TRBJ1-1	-	CAINIHPGPEAFF	TGTGCCATCAACATTCACCCCGGGCCTGAAGCTTTCTTT
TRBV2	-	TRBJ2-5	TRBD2	CASSGIAGGRFGETQYF	TGTGCCAGCAGCGGTATAGCGGGGGGGCGTTTCGGAGAGACCCAGTACTTC
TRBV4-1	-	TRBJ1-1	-	CASSQLPGHPNTEAFF	TGCGCCAGCAGCCAACTACCGGGACACCCGAACACTGAAGCTTTCTTT
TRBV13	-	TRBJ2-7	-	CASSSGQRRSYEQYF	TGTGCCAGCAGCTCCGGACAGAGGCGATCCTACGAGCAGTACTTC
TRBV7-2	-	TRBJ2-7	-	CASSLGSGPYEQYF	TGTGCCAGCAGCTTAGGGTCAGGGCCCTACGAGCAGTACTTC
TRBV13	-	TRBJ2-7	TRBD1	CASSANTGTGPYEQYF	TGTGCCAGCAGCGCAAATACTGGGACAGGACCCTACGAGCAGTACTTC
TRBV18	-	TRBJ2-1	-	CASSPSDGYNEQFF	TGTGCCAGCTCACCCTCGGACGGTTACAATGAGCAGTTCTTC
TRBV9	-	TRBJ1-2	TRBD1	CASSVGRTGWNYGYTF	TGTGCCAGCAGCGTGGGACGGACAGGGTGGAACTATGGCTACACCTTC
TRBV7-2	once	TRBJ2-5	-	CASSSVPGETQYF	TGTGCCAGCAGCTCCGTTCCGGGGGAGACCCAGTACTTC
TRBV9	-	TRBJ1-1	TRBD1	CASSEQGAGTEAFF	TGTGCCAGCAGCGAACAGGGGGCGGGCACTGAAGCTTTCTTT
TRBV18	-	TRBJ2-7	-	CASSPPGRYEQYF	TGTGCCAGCTCACCGCCAGGCAGATACGAGCAGTACTTC
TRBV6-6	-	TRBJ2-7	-	CASSFSTAYEQYF	TGTGCCAGCAGCTTTTCGACAGCCTACGAGCAGTACTTC
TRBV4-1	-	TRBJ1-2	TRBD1	CASSQAGGLNYGYTF	TGCGCCAGCAGCCAGGCAGGGGGGTTGAACTATGGCTACACCTTC
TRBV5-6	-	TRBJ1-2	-	CASSLGDGFQGNYGYTF	TGTGCCAGCAGCCTTGGCGATGGGTTCCAGGGTAACTATGGCTACACCTTC